This T cell receptor (beta chain) comes out of a study of beta chain features in type 1 diabetes (dated by TCRdb to the late 2010s). As for the study more broadly: No differences in mean age, gender distribution, total cell number or subset yield were found between patients and healthy donors. Across all samples, roughly 110,000,000 sorted cells were examined, and cell number per subset correlated strongly with RNA yield. In the study, TCRB repertoires of sorted circulating CD4+ T cell subsets from recently diagnosed type 1 diabetes patients were compared with those of matched healthy donors. Regulatory and stem cell-like memory subsets were obtained from only 8 patients and about eight healthy donors, while naive and central memory subsets were obtained from all 30 or so donors.

In this sample, this clone turned up a few times. It lacks a known antigen. Base qualities are not recorded, but no much larger clone differs from it by a single base. All of the isolated RNA was reverse transcribed with the High Capacity cDNA Reverse Transcription Kit, so expressed TCRB transcripts were sequenced. Deep immunoSEQ sequencing was performed on naive, central memory and regulatory T cell samples, with an average of around 3.5 million total reads per sample. After sorted cells were lysed in RLT buffer, RNA was extracted with DNase-treated RNeasy Micro or Mini kits, with the choice depending on cell number. To prevent cross-contamination, every cell subset was processed on its own, while patient and healthy donor samples were processed together. The immunoSEQ multiplex PCR was used to amplify TCRB sequences from cDNA, generating 87-bp fragments that spanned the CDR3 region. Sequencing of the amplicons was performed on the Illumina HiSeq platform. Per the authors' processing: PCR bias was computationally corrected using synthetic template baselines, reads within Hamming distance 2 were collapsed, and singletons that could not be merged were discarded. Reads were aligned against IMGT so that V, D and J genes, CDR3 length and insertions or deletions at six rearrangement sites could be assigned. Clonotype counts were normalized to sorted cell number within each subset before computing true diversity and Gini coefficients with the tcR R package. The overlap coefficient, calculated on TCRB nucleotide sequences, was used to quantify repertoire sharing. TCRdb limited this immuneACCESS table to in-frame rearrangements with V and J called. A share of clones is missing; checked studies link under half to unresolved V genes, and the rest is unexplained. From that table come the V and J calls and clone size; the DNA was used to work out D and trimming. This sample holds about 160,000 clones; roughly 10% were observed only once. Around 0.7% of the sample lies in the top ten.

Each donor gave one peripheral blood draw, around 0.12 L on average, collected into heparinised tubes. A BD FACSAria II was used to sort naive, central memory, regulatory and stem cell-like memory CD4+ T cells with a panel that included CD45RO, CCR7, CD25, CD127, CD95 and CD27. Purity was above 95% for every sorted population. PBMCs were isolated right away by Lymphoprep density gradient centrifugation and were stained directly, without culture. Samples were stained and sorted in pairs, with one healthy donor and one patient per experiment, so that batch effects were minimized. Overall study results and their limits: Because small numbers of individuals were included in the HLA sub-analyses, any influence of HLA type on TCRB rearrangement was left unresolved. Naive, central memory and regulatory TCRB repertoires appeared more similar among patients than among healthy donors. In all four CD4+ subsets, TCRB CDR3 length was moderately but significantly shorter in type 1 diabetes patients. Because cDNA was sequenced instead of genomic DNA, activated cells with high expression could be over-represented, although the groups did not differ in activation or CD3 levels. Patients with type 1 diabetes made fewer insertions and deleted more nucleotides at VDJ recombination sites, implying thymic rearrangement abnormalities. Shorter templates might be favored by PCR, yet because patient and control samples were amplified and corrected together, any such skew would affect both groups equally.

Per the germline V gene (reference sequence), LNHDA is the CDR1 and SQIVND is the CDR2. The trim is 3 bases for V and 7 bases for J, with a gap of 9 bases between the germline ends. From the cysteine up to the phenylalanine, the CDR3 has a length of 12 residues. The retained sequence is limited to the CDR3, 36 bases, with the frame set at the first base. Recombination connected TRBV19 to TRBJ1-2; the D gene remains uncertain. The origin of this receptor is a woman between 25 and 40 years old with type 1 diabetes. The specimen was central memory CD4+ T cells from blood. CDR3 loop: CASSMTFGGYTF. The DNA sequence follows: TGTGCCAGTAGTATGACATTTGGTGGCTACACCTTC.